This TCR beta chain is from a study of CD8 T cells in ankylosing spondylitis (dated by TCRdb to the late 2010s). About the full investigation: To find TCR variants linked to disease, the study profiled T cell receptor beta repertoires in ankylosing spondylitis patients and healthy donors. In total, the full study cohort was made up of some 100 healthy donors and 25 or so ankylosing spondylitis patients. Samples of peripheral blood were taken, and for ankylosing spondylitis patients, synovial fluid was collected as well. What the authors observed across the whole study: In peripheral blood, the disease-linked clones were found at relatively low frequencies and had a CD8+ phenotype. Some of the motif variants had been reported before in the synovial fluid and blood of reactive arthritis patients, a finding that suggests common disease-initiation mechanisms. The disease-linked clones were reported to be significantly enriched in matched synovial fluid samples from ankylosing spondylitis patients. Blood from ankylosing spondylitis patients appeared to be characterized by a TCR beta motif composed of roughly eight highly homologous amino acid variants.

This sample was sequenced with an Illumina HiSeq 2500. TCR beta libraries were prepared by quantitative 5'-RACE with molecular barcodes. The study's processing was this. A new computational method based on a probabilistic model of VDJ rearrangement was used to identify disease-linked TCR variants. Through fastp at Q25 and MiXCR, TCRdb rebuilt clones from the public reads, retaining in-frame beta chains. Duplicate CDR3 protein sequences are folded into a single record with the most common DNA and genes. The V and J calls come from TCRdb's annotation, not from the publication. Here the sample has some 140,000 distinct CDR3 sequences; 17% occur a single time. The ten most abundant clones make up 25% to 40% of the sample. This clonotype turned up a few times. Its antigen target is currently unknown. No base qualities exist here, and no much larger clone lies one base off it. The source material was blood, either unsorted or a sorted T cell fraction (not recorded which). The sequence came from a male donor with ankylosing spondylitis.

The CDR3 corresponds to CATGFRPDSYEQYF. The DNA is TGTGCCACCGGGTTTCGCCCCGACTCCTACGAGCAGTACTTC. The rearrangement joined TRBV10-3 to TRBJ2-7; no D gene call is confident. Reading from cysteine to phenylalanine, the CDR3 counts 14 amino acids. Only CDR3 DNA is held: 42 bases, read in frame from base 1. Reading the germline V gene gives CDR1 ENHRY and CDR2 SYGVKD. V gives up 10 bases and J gives up 0 bases, and the segment between their germline ends measures 16 bases.